These T cell receptor beta chains were read from a single sample in a study of blood T cell repertoires in COVID-19. The repertoire was sequenced with immunoSEQ multiplex PCR; TCRdb's copy has only in-frame clones and lacks some. The data hold over 45,000 clones, with 85% to 95% observed a single time. Sample: peripheral blood. Receptors were obtained from a man between 50 and 59 years old with acute or convalescent COVID-19. CDR3s include the opening cysteine and the closing phenylalanine or tryptophan. D genes are given only for firm matches. Clone size is given for some rows only: seen once, a few or many times, or a class if the clone is expanded.

>.|TRBD1|TRBV7-2|TRBJ2-1
CASSLGDRGHNEQFF
TGTGCCAGCAGCTTAGGGGACAGGGGACACAATGAGCAGTTCTTC
>.|.|TRBV7-6|TRBJ1-2
CASSLAAPEGGNGYTF
TGTGCCAGCAGCTTAGCGGCACCTGAGGGTGGGAATGGCTACACCTTC
>once|TRBD1|TRBV30|TRBJ2-7
CAANPGTGGFEQYF
TGTGCCGCTAACCCCGGGACAGGGGGCTTCGAGCAGTACTTC
>few|TRBD1|TRBV2|TRBJ1-4
CASRGQGEAEKLFF
TGTGCCAGCAGGGGACAGGGGGAAGCAGAAAAACTGTTTTTT
>.|TRBD1|TRBV19|TRBJ2-5
CASSIGGGEETQYF
TGTGCCAGTAGTATAGGAGGGGGCGAAGAGACCCAGTACTTC
>.|TRBD2|TRBV30|TRBJ2-7
CAWSVPASGSNYEQYF
TGTGCCTGGAGTGTACCGGCTAGCGGGAGTAACTACGAGCAGTACTTC
>once|TRBD1|TRBV7-8|TRBJ2-7
CASSPQTGGGVEQYF
TGTGCCAGCAGCCCACAAACAGGGGGTGGGGTTGAGCAGTACTTC
>.|.|TRBV5-5|TRBJ2-7
CASSLAGTRSYEQYF
TGTGCCAGCAGCTTGGCCGGGACTCGCTCCTACGAGCAGTACTTC
>.|TRBD1|TRBV19|TRBJ2-4
CASSMGQGEGGIQYF
TGTGCCAGTAGTATGGGACAGGGTGAGGGAGGCATTCAGTACTTC
>.|TRBD2|TRBV5-6|TRBJ2-7
CASRTSGASYEQYF
TGTGCCAGCAGGACTAGCGGGGCCTCCTACGAGCAGTACTTC
>.|.|TRBV3-1/TRBV3-2|TRBJ2-7
CASSLRGPYEQYF
TGTGCCAGCAGCCTAAGGGGCCCCTACGAGCAGTACTTC
>once|.|TRBV19|TRBJ2-7
CASSIQDGLSYEQYF
TGTGCCAGTAGTATTCAGGACGGACTTTCCTACGAGCAGTACTTC
>once|TRBD2|TRBV5-6|TRBJ2-7
CASSLAGTSNLYEQYF
TGTGCCAGCAGCTTGGCCGGGACTAGCAATCTCTACGAGCAGTACTTC
>.|TRBD1|TRBV29-1|TRBJ2-3
CSARTGNTDTQYF
TGCAGCGCTCGGACAGGGAACACAGATACGCAGTATTTT
>.|.|TRBV27|TRBJ1-5
CASSKQGSNQPQHF
TGTGCCAGCAGTAAACAGGGAAGCAATCAGCCCCAGCATTTT
>.|TRBD1|TRBV27|TRBJ2-7
CASSIGTDHEQYF
TGTGCCAGCAGTATCGGGACAGACCACGAGCAGTACTTC
>.|.|TRBV6-5|TRBJ1-6
CASSSSGTLYNSPLHF
TGTGCCAGCAGTTCCTCCGGGACACTCTATAATTCACCCCTCCACTTT
>.|.|TRBV19|TRBJ2-4
CASRQEGEAKNIQYF
TGTGCCAGTAGACAAGAGGGGGAAGCCAAAAACATTCAGTACTTC
>.|.|TRBV19|TRBJ2-2
CASSMSGVNTGELFF
TGTGCCAGTAGTATGAGCGGCGTTAACACCGGGGAGCTGTTTTTT
>.|.|TRBV5-1|TRBJ2-3
CASSPGPGADTQYF
TGCGCCAGCAGCCCAGGGCCCGGCGCGGATACGCAGTATTTT
>.|TRBD1|TRBV29-1|TRBJ2-3
CSVEGGQGSTDTQYF
TGCAGCGTTGAAGGGGGACAGGGGTCCACAGATACGCAGTATTTT
>.|.|TRBV30|TRBJ1-1
CAWSVPGIMNTEAFF
TGTGCCTGGAGTGTACCGGGGATAATGAACACTGAAGCTTTCTTT
>.|TRBD1|TRBV7-8|TRBJ1-5
CASSTRTGDSNQPQHF
TGTGCCAGCAGCACCCGGACAGGGGATTCCAATCAGCCCCAGCATTTT
>.|TRBD1|TRBV7-9|TRBJ1-6
CASSSSSGTGGSPLHF
TGTGCCAGCAGCTCTTCTTCCGGGACAGGAGGCTCACCCCTCCACTTT
>few|TRBD1|TRBV7-2|TRBJ1-5
CASSPNRGTGQPQHF
TGTGCCAGCAGCCCAAACAGGGGAACGGGTCAGCCCCAGCATTTT
>.|.|TRBV5-1|TRBJ2-3
CASSLGLGTDTQYF
TGCGCCAGCAGCTTGGGACTAGGGACAGATACGCAGTATTTT
>.|TRBD1|TRBV29-1|TRBJ1-1
CSVAPTGALTEAFF
TGCAGCGTTGCCCCGACAGGGGCTTTGACTGAAGCTTTCTTT
>few|.|TRBV2|TRBJ1-2
CASGTIYGYTF
TGTGCCAGCGGGACAATCTATGGCTACACCTTC
>.|.|TRBV11-3|TRBJ1-6
CASSFGRDNSPLHF
TGTGCCAGCAGCTTTGGCAGGGATAATTCACCCCTCCACTTT
>.|.|TRBV18|TRBJ2-3
CASSPMAPDTQYF
TGTGCCAGCTCACCTATGGCACCAGATACGCAGTATTTT
>once|TRBD2|TRBV5-1|TRBJ2-7
CASSSSGRGLREQYF
TGCGCCAGCAGCTCTAGCGGGAGGGGCCTTCGCGAGCAGTACTTC
>.|.|TRBV18|TRBJ1-6
CATSVTAVGANSPLHF
TGTGCCACCTCGGTTACCGCGGTGGGGGCTAATTCACCCCTCCACTTT
>once|.|TRBV5-1|TRBJ1-5
CASSPTGYSNQPQHF
TGCGCCAGCAGTCCGACAGGCTACAGCAATCAGCCCCAGCATTTT
>.|TRBD1|TRBV15|TRBJ1-5
CATSRALTTGGGQPQHF
TGTGCCACCAGCAGAGCTCTTACGACAGGGGGTGGTCAGCCCCAGCATTTT
>.|TRBD1|TRBV9|TRBJ1-3
CASSKTGTAGNTIYF
TGTGCCAGCAGCAAGACCGGGACAGCTGGAAACACCATATATTTT
>.|TRBD2|TRBV4-1|TRBJ2-3
CASSQEGRATDTQYF
TGCGCCAGCAGCCAAGAGGGGAGGGCCACAGATACGCAGTATTTT
>.|.|TRBV19|TRBJ1-2
CASSQALNGYTF
TGTGCCAGTAGTCAGGCCTTGAATGGCTACACCTTC
>.|TRBD1|TRBV30|TRBJ1-2
CAWSRTGDFYGYTF
TGTGCCTGGAGCCGGACAGGGGACTTCTATGGCTACACCTTC
>.|TRBD2|TRBV11-2|TRBJ2-3
CASSSSLAGVTDTQYF
TGTGCCAGCAGCTCGAGCTTAGCGGGAGTAACAGATACGCAGTATTTT
>.|.|TRBV11-2|TRBJ1-1
CASSLERRRTEAFF
TGTGCCAGCAGCTTAGAACGCAGGCGAACTGAAGCTTTCTTT
>.|TRBD2|TRBV27|TRBJ2-1
CASSLVGLAGVVGNEQFF
TGTGCCAGCAGTTTAGTGGGACTAGCGGGAGTAGTGGGCAATGAGCAGTTCTTC
>.|.|TRBV6-6|TRBJ2-3
CASSSPGRPTKDTQYF
TGTGCCAGCAGTTCGCCGGGGAGGCCGACAAAGGATACGCAGTATTTT
>.|.|TRBV11-3|TRBJ1-1
CASSLVQSEAFF
TGTGCCAGCAGCTTAGTACAGTCTGAAGCTTTCTTT
>once|TRBD1|TRBV5-4|TRBJ1-2
CASSRQGQALTSYGYTF
TGTGCCAGCAGCCGCCAGGGACAGGCGCTAACGTCCTATGGCTACACCTTC
>.|.|TRBV6-5|TRBJ1-1
CASRLGGYGNTEAFF
TGTGCCAGCAGACTCGGGGGGTATGGGAACACTGAAGCTTTCTTT
>.|TRBD2|TRBV5-8|TRBJ2-1
CASSSGLAGSYNEQFF
TGTGCCAGCAGCTCTGGACTAGCGGGGTCCTACAATGAGCAGTTCTTC
>.|.|TRBV4-1|TRBJ2-5
CASSQDSPRETQYF
TGCGCCAGCAGCCAAGATAGCCCTCGGGAGACCCAGTACTTC
>.|.|TRBV5-4|TRBJ2-7
CASSLWGGYEQYF
TGTGCCAGCAGCTTGTGGGGAGGCTACGAGCAGTACTTC
>.|.|TRBV5-6|TRBJ2-7
CASSLMPGSSYEQYF
TGTGCCAGCAGCTTGATGCCGGGGAGCTCCTACGAGCAGTACTTC
>.|.|TRBV24-1|TRBJ2-1
CATSDPLRASNEQFF
TGTGCCACCAGTGACCCCTTACGAGCTAGCAATGAGCAGTTCTTC
>.|.|TRBV18|TRBJ1-5
CASSPGGGAHQPQHF
TGTGCCAGCTCACCAGGCGGGGGGGCTCATCAGCCCCAGCATTTT
>.|TRBD2|TRBV28|TRBJ2-1
CASSLPGGNEQFF
TGTGCCAGCAGCCTCCCCGGGGGGAATGAGCAGTTCTTC
>.|.|TRBV29-1|TRBJ2-4
CSVERGDSPRDNIQYF
TGCAGCGTTGAAAGGGGGGACAGCCCGAGGGATAACATTCAGTACTTC
>.|TRBD2|TRBV18|TRBJ2-3
CASSPRSSGISTDTQYF
TGTGCCAGCTCACCAAGGTCGAGCGGGATAAGCACAGATACGCAGTATTTT
>.|.|TRBV21-1|TRBJ2-7
CASSKGYGTGSKYEQYF
TGTGCCAGCAGCAAAGGGTACGGTACAGGGTCAAAGTACGAGCAGTACTTC